Following are 31 T cell receptor beta chains from one sample sequenced in a study of blood T cell repertoires in COVID-19. Here immunoSEQ multiplex PCR was the method, and the copy in TCRdb shows in-frame clones only, minus some. This sample has about 310,000 clones, with about 90% found just once. Material for sequencing was peripheral blood. These receptors all stem from a woman between 40 and 50 years old with COVID-19, enrolled during active disease.

The CDR3 bases are TGTGCCAGCAGTAGCCAACAGGGGGGAACCGGGGAGCTGTTTTTT. Translated, it gives CASSSQQGGTGELFF. V gene TRBV6-5 combines with J gene TRBJ2-2; 8 bases match TRBD1. This CDR3 has 15 residues. Per germline, CDR1 MNHEY and CDR2 SVGAGI. V gave up 5 bases and J gave up 5 bases; unmatched junction bases: 7.

This clone was seen a handful of times. The chain recombines TRBV10-1 with TRBJ2-7, with 7 bases matching TRBD1. J lost 2 bases, V lost 0 bases, and 4 bases had no gene match. The CDR3 has 15 residues. Germline CDR1 reads WNHNN; CDR2 reads SYGVQD (reference sequence). CDR3 amino acids: CASSESKTGTYEQYF. The DNA of the CDR3 is TGCGCCAGCAGTGAGTCGAAGACAGGGACCTACGAGCAGTACTTC.

V is TRBV6-2 or TRBV6-3 and J is TRBJ2-7; 9 positions agree with TRBD1. This CDR3 region has 16 residues. The ends lost 5 bases at V and 5 bases at J; junction bases unmatched: 13. Germline values: CDR1 MNHEY, CDR2 SVGEGT. The CDR3 nucleotides read TGTGCCAGCAGTCCGGCCACCGGGACAGGGAAGCACGAGCAGTACTTC. It encodes CASSPATGTGKHEQYF.

V usage is TRBV28 and J usage is TRBJ1-1; the D is unclear. V shed 4 bases and J shed 0 bases, with 18 bases lying between them. Germline V lookup: CDR1 MDHEN, CDR2 SYDVKM. The CDR3 covers 17 residues. Here the CDR3 reads CASSSIGLANLNTEAFF. The CDR3 coding sequence is TGTGCCAGCAGTTCCATTGGGTTAGCCAATTTGAACACTGAAGCTTTCTTT.

This clone was counted a few times. The chain employs TRBV13 and TRBJ2-7; 8 bases are shared with TRBD2. Germline V CDR1 and CDR2: PRHDT, FYEKMQ (reference sequence). V shed 3 bases and J 0 bases; nucleotides not matched to a gene: 4. This CDR3 contains 15 residues. The DNA for the CDR3 is TGTGCCAGCAGCTTCACTAGCGGTGACTCCTACGAGCAGTACTTC. Translating it yields CASSFTSGDSYEQYF.

This clone has only one observation. The CDR3 region has the DNA TGTGCCAGCAGTTTGCTTGGACCGGGGTTCTACGAGCAGTACTTC. Residues: CASSLLGPGFYEQYF. The V gene is TRBV28, the J gene TRBJ2-7, with TRBD2 as a possible D gene (5 bases). This CDR3 comprises 15 residues. The germline V gene has CDR1 MDHEN and CDR2 SYDVKM. Trimming pared 3 bases from V and 3 bases from J, leaving 15 bases between.

J is TRBJ2-1 and V is TRBV18; TRBD1 matches 10 bases. Germline V CDR1 and CDR2: KGHSH, LQKENI. The trim removed 6 bases at V and 10 bases at J, leaving 12 bases unmatched. This CDR3 spans 15 amino acids. The CDR3 sequence: CASSRNPGQGREQFF. In DNA form, the CDR3 reads TGTGCCAGCTCTCGAAACCCGGGACAGGGGAGGGAGCAGTTCTTC.

The chain has TRBV27 and TRBJ2-7; perhaps TRBD2 as D (6 bases). Trimming stripped 6 bases from V and 5 bases from J, with 17 bases between. The CDR3 is 14 amino acids. Germline CDR1 MNHEY, CDR2 SMNVEV (reference sequence). The CDR3 bases are TGTGCCAGCAGCTATCGGGACTCCGGGGACGAGCAGTACTTC. Its protein is CASSYRDSGDEQYF.

The chain carries TRBV5-1 and TRBJ1-1, with TRBD1 identical over 11 bases. Germline CDR1 reads SGHRS; CDR2 reads YFSETQ. CDR3 length: 16 amino acids. The V gene end was trimmed by 0 bases and the J gene end by 3 bases; junction bases not matched to a gene: 4. CDR3: CASSLAPGQGDTEAFF. As DNA, the CDR3 is TGCGCCAGCAGCTTGGCTCCGGGACAGGGGGACACTGAAGCTTTCTTT.

This clone turned up a few times. V is TRBV20-1 and J is TRBJ2-5, with 7 bases that match TRBD2. The germline V gene encodes CDR1 DFQATT and CDR2 SNEGSKA (reference sequence). The CDR3 consists of 14 residues. V shed 3 bases and J 2 bases; nucleotides not matched to a gene: 6. The CDR3 nucleotides read TGCAGTGCTAGTAATCGAGCGGGGCAAGAGACCCAGTACTTC. Translating it yields CSASNRAGQETQYF.

This clone was recorded once. The chain joins TRBV9 to TRBJ2-7; 7 positions agree with TRBD1. Germline CDR1 and CDR2: SGDLS and YYNGEE. Unmatched junction bases numbered 9, after V lost 2 bases and J lost 4 bases. The CDR3 runs 15 residues. The CDR3: CASSVSGGQPYEQYF. The CDR3 nucleotides are TGTGCCAGCAGCGTCTCAGGGGGTCAGCCTTACGAGCAGTACTTC.

About this clone itself: Other DNA sequences in this sample translate to the same CDR3. V usage is TRBV6-5 and J usage is TRBJ1-2; 9 nucleotides align to TRBD1. CDR3 length: 15 amino acids. V gave up 5 bases and J gave up 7 bases; unmatched junction bases: 11. CDR1 MNHEY and CDR2 SVGAGI come from the germline V gene. The CDR3 loop reads CASSHRDRVESGYTF. CDR3 nucleotide sequence: TGTGCCAGCAGTCACCGGGACAGGGTAGAGAGTGGCTACACCTTC.

The chain recombines TRBV6-5 with TRBJ1-2, with TRBD1 matching over 8 bases. The CDR3 extends over 14 amino acids. The junction had 8 bases not matched to a gene; V was cut back by 6 bases and J by 5 bases. The germline V gene has CDR1 MNHEY and CDR2 SVGAGI. CDR3 sequence reads: CASRRRTGSYGYTF. CDR3 sequence (DNA): TGTGCCAGCAGGAGAAGGACAGGGTCATATGGCTACACCTTC.

The V gene is TRBV5-1, the J gene TRBJ1-4, with TRBD1 identical over 7 bases. The CDR3 has 14 amino acids. The V and J ends lost 5 bases and 5 bases, in that order; junction bases with no gene match: 6. CDR1 SGHRS and CDR2 YFSETQ come from the germline V gene. CDR3: CASSSGQLNEKLFF. CDR3 nucleotide sequence: TGCGCCAGCAGTTCGGGACAGCTAAATGAAAAACTGTTTTTT.

This clone showed up just a few times. The chain is built from TRBV4-1 and TRBJ2-7; a possible D gene is TRBD2 (7 bases). CDR1 MGHRA and CDR2 YSYEKL come from the germline V gene. The CDR3 runs to 13 residues. V was clipped by 6 bases and J by 3 bases, with 12 bases between them. The chain's CDR3 is CASRQGGGYEQYF. In nucleotides, the CDR3 is TGCGCCAGCAGACAGGGAGGGGGCTACGAGCAGTACTTC.

This chain links TRBV19 with TRBJ2-1; 10 bases match TRBD2. Trimming at V came to 5 bases and at J to 4 bases, leaving 5 bases not matched to a gene. Germline V gives CDR1 LNHDA, CDR2 SQIVND (reference sequence). The length of the CDR3 is 15 residues. The CDR3 DNA is TGTGCCAGTAGTGAGCGGGAGGGTCTATACAATGAGCAGTTCTTC. This encodes CASSEREGLYNEQFF.

The gene calls are TRBV28 and TRBJ2-7, with TRBD2 matching over 13 bases. The germline V gene has CDR1 MDHEN and CDR2 SYDVKM. This CDR3 spans 15 amino acids. Trimming took 6 bases from V and 5 from J; bases not matched to a gene: 7. The CDR3 here is CASSPGLAGINEQYF. The DNA of the CDR3 is TGTGCCAGCAGCCCGGGACTAGCGGGAATAAACGAGCAGTACTTC.

This chain connects TRBV5-4 to TRBJ2-5; D ambiguous. The CDR3 spans 13 residues. Per germline, CDR1 SGHNT and CDR2 YYREEE (reference sequence). Trimming removed 4 bases at V and 1 base at J, with 8 bases between. The CDR3 is CASSPRAQETQYF. In nucleotides, the CDR3 is TGTGCCAGCAGCCCGCGCGCCCAAGAGACCCAGTACTTC.

The chain carries TRBV28 and TRBJ1-1, with 8 bases identical to TRBD1. The J segment lost 5 bases and the V segment lost 5 bases, leaving 10 bases of the junction unmatched. Germline V gene sequence: CDR1 MDHEN, CDR2 SYDVKM. This CDR3 is built from 15 residues. Here the CDR3 reads CASSLQGGPRTEAFF. The DNA for the CDR3 is TGTGCCAGCAGTCTACAGGGGGGCCCTCGGACTGAAGCTTTCTTT.

This sequence joins TRBV4-1 and TRBJ2-2; the match to TRBD1 covers 10 bases. CDR1 is MGHRA, CDR2 YSYEKL, per germline. The V gene end was trimmed by 0 bases and the J gene end by 5 bases; junction bases not matched to a gene: 3. The CDR3 is made up of 16 amino acids. CDR3 DNA: TGCGCCAGCAGCCAAGAGGGGACAGGGGCTACCGGGGAGCTGTTTTTT. This gives the protein CASSQEGTGATGELFF.

The V gene is TRBV11-2, the J gene TRBJ2-7, with TRBD1 matching 7 bases. Unmatched junction bases numbered 4, after V lost 6 bases and J lost 2 bases. Germline loops: CDR1 SGHAT, CDR2 FQNNGV. This CDR3 is built from 13 residues. The CDR3 protein is CASSDRAAYEQYF. The CDR3 bases are TGTGCCAGCAGTGACAGGGCCGCCTACGAGCAGTACTTC.

The rearrangement uses TRBV7-9 and TRBJ2-5; 7 nucleotides align to TRBD2. Germline trimming cut 8 bases from V and 2 bases from J; bases unmatched to any gene: 11. Germline V CDR1 and CDR2: SEHNR, FQNEAQ (reference sequence). The CDR3 is 15 residues long. The CDR3 region has the DNA TGTGCCAGCGCGGGAGTAGGTGGTAGGCAAGAGACCCAGTACTTC. Translation gives CASAGVGGRQETQYF.

This clone was found many times. The genes are TRBV6-4 and TRBJ2-2, with 9 positions matching TRBD1. V was pared by 3 bases and J by 6 bases, with 5 bases of the junction left unmatched. Germline V CDR1 and CDR2: MRHNA, SNTAGT. The CDR3 consists of 15 residues. The DNA of the CDR3 is TGTGCCAGCAGTGAGAACAGGGGGCAGGCCGGGGAGCTGTTTTTT. Its protein product is CASSENRGQAGELFF.

V usage is TRBV15 and J usage is TRBJ1-5, with 11 bases aligning to TRBD1. Germline V gene lookup returns CDR1 LNHNV and CDR2 YYDKDF (reference sequence). This CDR3 region has 15 residues. V gave up 4 bases and J gave up 6 bases; unmatched junction bases: 5. The CDR3 protein is CATSMDRGQGQPQHF. In DNA, the CDR3 is TGTGCCACCAGCATGGACAGGGGGCAAGGTCAGCCCCAGCATTTT.

This chain links TRBV7-9 with TRBJ1-4; 9 positions match TRBD1. Germline loops: CDR1 SEHNR, CDR2 FQNEAQ (reference sequence). The CDR3 is 14 amino acids. J lost 8 bases, V lost 5 bases, and 6 bases had no gene match. The CDR3 DNA follows: TGTGCCAGCAGCCCCAGGGGGACAGGGGAAAAACTGTTTTTT. As protein: CASSPRGTGEKLFF.

The chain employs TRBV6-5 and TRBJ1-1; TRBD1 might be the D (5 bases). Germline lookup yields CDR1 MNHEY and CDR2 SVGAGI. The CDR3 has 15 residues. Trimming cost V 0 bases and J 5 bases, with 13 bases left between them. CDR3 protein: CASSYSPGRGTEAFF. CDR3 nucleotides: TGTGCCAGCAGTTACTCACCGGGGAGGGGAACTGAAGCTTTCTTT.

The chain couples TRBV18 to TRBJ2-7; 10 bases fit TRBD1. Germline V gene lookup returns CDR1 KGHSH and CDR2 LQKENI. This CDR3 has 15 amino acids. V gave up 3 bases and J gave up 0 bases; unmatched junction bases: 2. CDR3 sequence reads: CASSPGTGASYEQYF. Written as DNA, the CDR3 is TGTGCCAGCTCACCCGGGACAGGGGCCTCCTACGAGCAGTACTTC.

This chain uses TRBV9 with TRBJ2-1; 10 positions agree with TRBD2. The ends lost 3 bases at V and 4 bases at J; junction bases unmatched: 19. There are 20 residues in the CDR3. Germline V gene lookup returns CDR1 SGDLS and CDR2 YYNGEE. Written as DNA, the CDR3 is TGTGCCAGCAGCGATATCACAGGGACAATGGGACTAGCGACTTACAATGAGCAGTTCTTC. This gives the protein CASSDITGTMGLATYNEQFF.

The chain links TRBV27 to TRBJ1-4, with D tentatively TRBD1 (6 bases). This CDR3 comprises 15 residues. V was cut by 5 bases and J by 5 bases, with 15 bases left in between. CDR1 is MNHEY, CDR2 SMNVEV, per germline (reference sequence). This chain's CDR3 is CASSNRGQGNEKLFF. In DNA form, the CDR3 reads TGTGCCAGCAGTAATAGGGGTCAGGGGAATGAAAAACTGTTTTTT.

This chain joins TRBV7-9 and TRBJ1-4, with D uncertain. V was cut by 3 bases and J by 2 bases, with 7 bases left in between. Germline assignment: CDR1 SEHNR and CDR2 FQNEAQ (reference sequence). The CDR3 totals 14 residues. As DNA, the CDR3 is TGTGCCAGCAGCTTTAGTAAGACTAATGAAAAACTGTTTTTT. This codes for CASSFSKTNEKLFF.

The chain couples TRBV28 to TRBJ2-7, with 7 positions matching TRBD1. V lost 2 bases to trimming and J lost 5 bases; unmatched junction nucleotides: 3. This CDR3 region has 13 residues. Germline-derived CDR1 and CDR2 are MDHEN and SYDVKM. The CDR3 spells CASSLDRVHEQYF. CDR3 DNA sequence: TGTGCCAGCAGTTTAGACAGGGTACACGAGCAGTACTTC.